This TCR beta chain stems from a study of control samples from healthy donors and cancer patients. Per germline, CDR1 LNHNV and CDR2 YYDKDF (reference sequence). CDR3 length: 16 amino acids. V was clipped by 1 base and J by 3 bases, with 10 bases between them. TCRdb's copy holds only in-frame clones and misses some; the assay was immunoSEQ multiplex PCR. The table shows over 75,000 clones, with 91% occurring only once. The sequence derives from a man aged 25-45 years in good health. The chain recombines TRBV15 with TRBJ1-6; possibly TRBD1 for D (6 bases). Sequences were obtained from blood. The CDR3 spells CATSRGRDNYNSPLHF. In nucleotides, the CDR3 is TGTGCCACCAGCAGAGGGAGGGACAACTATAATTCACCCCTCCACTTT.